Listed below are T cell receptor beta chains from one sample, sequenced in a study of T cell changes during pregnancy in multiple sclerosis. Using immunoSEQ multiplex PCR, the repertoire was profiled, and TCRdb retains in-frame clones only, with some absent. In the table there are around 40,000 clones, roughly nine tenths of which are singletons. The sequenced sample was CD8+ T cells from peripheral blood mononuclear cells, obtained in the third trimester of pregnancy. All receptors derive from a female donor with multiple sclerosis, enrolled in a pregnancy study. The CDR3 runs from the conserved cysteine through the conserved F or W. The D gene is left open where the match is weak. A clone size is listed for some rows: how often the clone was seen (once, few, many), or a class if it is expanded.

.	TRBD1	TRBV29-1	TRBJ2-7	CSVGTGTTEQYF	TGCAGCGTTGGGACAGGGACCACCGAGCAGTACTTC
once	TRBD2	TRBV9	TRBJ2-1	CASSLSGRAPSYNEQFF	TGTGCCAGCAGCCTTAGCGGGAGGGCCCCCTCCTACAATGAGCAGTTCTTC
.	TRBD2	TRBV14	TRBJ2-7	CASSQESSSGRIYEQYF	TGTGCCAGCAGCCAAGAATCCTCTAGCGGGAGAATATACGAGCAGTACTTC
.	TRBD1	TRBV6-6	TRBJ1-2	CASSYGDSIYGYTF	TGTGCCAGCAGTTACGGGGACAGTATCTATGGCTACACCTTC
medium-sized	.	TRBV5-4	TRBJ1-1	CASSLVTETEAFF	TGTGCCAGCAGCTTGGTCACGGAGACTGAAGCTTTCTTT
.	.	TRBV2	TRBJ2-2	CASSEALGAGNTGELFF	TGTGCCAGCAGTGAAGCTCTGGGGGCTGGGAACACCGGGGAGCTGTTTTTT
.	.	TRBV19	TRBJ2-7	CASSSGEFYEQYF	TGTGCCAGTAGCAGCGGAGAGTTCTACGAGCAGTACTTC
.	TRBD1	TRBV14	TRBJ2-1	CASSQDVGQVYNEQFF	TGTGCCAGCAGCCAAGATGTTGGACAGGTATACAATGAGCAGTTCTTC
few	TRBD2	TRBV6-4	TRBJ2-3	CASSDIAGSTDTQYF	TGTGCCAGCAGTGACATAGCGGGAAGCACAGATACGCAGTATTTT
.	TRBD1	TRBV19	TRBJ1-1	CASSIGQGKTEAFF	TGTGCCAGTAGTATAGGACAGGGGAAGACTGAAGCTTTCTTT
.	TRBD1	TRBV7-7	TRBJ2-5	CASSLQAGQGETQYF	TGTGCTAGCAGCTTGCAAGCGGGACAGGGAGAGACCCAGTACTTC
once	.	TRBV30	TRBJ2-3	CAWSGGNLDTQYF	TGTGCCTGGAGTGGCGGGAATTTAGATACGCAGTATTTT
.	.	TRBV13	TRBJ1-1	CASSITRTQNTEAFF	TGTGCCAGCAGCATTACTCGGACACAGAACACTGAAGCTTTCTTT
.	TRBD2	TRBV7-3	TRBJ2-7	CASSFSGGSYEQYF	TGTGCCAGCAGCTTTAGCGGGGGCTCCTACGAGCAGTACTTC
.	.	TRBV27	TRBJ2-3	CASSSSAGWGDTQYF	TGTGCCAGCAGTTCCTCAGCGGGTTGGGGAGATACGCAGTATTTT
.	TRBD2	TRBV11-2	TRBJ2-2	CASSLAREGRIGELFF	TGTGCCAGCAGCTTAGCCCGGGAGGGCCGGATCGGGGAGCTGTTTTTT
.	.	TRBV15	TRBJ1-2	CATSRGEGRTNYGYTF	TGTGCCACCAGCAGAGGAGAGGGGAGGACTAACTATGGCTACACCTTC
.	.	TRBV7-8	TRBJ2-1	CASSFPRGQSSYNEQFF	TGTGCCAGCAGCTTCCCCCGAGGCCAAAGCTCCTACAATGAGCAGTTCTTC
.	.	TRBV27	TRBJ2-7	CASSNTGAYEQYF	TGTGCCAGCAGTAATACCGGGGCCTACGAGCAGTACTTC
.	.	TRBV19	TRBJ2-7	CASSDTGTFLF	TGTGCCAGTAGCGATACGGGGACTTTCCTCTTC
.	.	TRBV4-3	TRBJ2-7	CASSQDPVADYEQYF	TGCGCCAGCAGCCAAGACCCGGTGGCGGATTACGAGCAGTACTTC
.	.	TRBV11-2	TRBJ2-1	CASSLDWGQYNEQFF	TGTGCCAGCAGCTTAGACTGGGGCCAATACAATGAGCAGTTCTTC
.	TRBD2	TRBV5-1	TRBJ2-7	CASSLAPGRAGGTYEQYF	TGCGCCAGCAGCTTGGCCCCAGGGAGGGCGGGAGGGACCTACGAGCAGTACTTC
.	TRBD2	TRBV7-9	TRBJ2-2	CASSLWGTRNTGELFF	TGTGCCAGCAGCTTATGGGGGACTAGGAACACCGGGGAGCTGTTTTTT
.	.	TRBV28	TRBJ2-7	CASSTHRVSYEQYF	TGTGCCAGCAGCACTCACAGGGTCTCCTACGAGCAGTACTTC
few	.	TRBV15	TRBJ2-2	CATSPKGGGANTGELFF	TGTGCCACCAGCCCTAAGGGGGGAGGGGCCAACACCGGGGAGCTGTTTTTT
.	TRBD1	TRBV27	TRBJ2-1	CASSGTGLYNEQFF	TGTGCCAGCAGTGGGACAGGGCTTTACAATGAGCAGTTCTTC
.	TRBD2	TRBV9	TRBJ2-7	CASSVGSGSAYEQYF	TGTGCCAGCAGCGTAGGGAGCGGGAGTGCGTACGAGCAGTACTTC
few	TRBD2	TRBV19	TRBJ2-7	CASSIGGYEQYF	TGTGCCAGTAGTATCGGGGGGTACGAGCAGTACTTC
.	TRBD1	TRBV2	TRBJ2-7	CASSGDRDRGRTYEQYF	TGTGCCAGCAGTGGGGACCGGGACAGGGGTAGGACCTACGAGCAGTACTTC
.	.	TRBV4-1	TRBJ1-2	CASSPRDINSYGYTF	TGCGCCAGCAGCCCCCGGGACATCAACTCGTATGGCTACACCTTC
.	.	TRBV14	TRBJ1-3	CASSQGTAGNTIYF	TGTGCCAGCAGCCAAGGGACAGCTGGAAACACCATATATTTT
.	.	TRBV9	TRBJ2-1	CASSVSTGESYNEQFF	TGTGCCAGCAGCGTAAGTACGGGAGAATCCTACAATGAGCAGTTCTTC
once	TRBD1	TRBV27	TRBJ1-2	CASSFPDREWTF	TGTGCCAGCAGTTTCCCTGACAGGGAATGGACCTTC
.	.	TRBV9	TRBJ2-7	CASSVGGVSYEQYF	TGTGCCAGCAGCGTAGGGGGGGTTTCCTACGAGCAGTACTTC
.	.	TRBV6-5	TRBJ1-1	CASSPDTMNTEAFF	TGTGCCAGCAGTCCTGACACCATGAACACTGAAGCTTTCTTT
.	TRBD2	TRBV5-4	TRBJ2-3	CASSLRSSGSGADTQYF	TGTGCCAGCAGCTTGCGGTCTAGCGGGAGTGGAGCAGATACGCAGTATTTT
.	TRBD1	TRBV5-1	TRBJ1-1	CASSLRAGGYLTEAFF	TGCGCCAGCAGCTTGAGGGCAGGGGGCTATCTAACTGAAGCTTTCTTT
.	TRBD1	TRBV4-3	TRBJ1-4	CASSQDRQGVTNEKLFF	TGCGCCAGCAGCCAAGATCGTCAGGGGGTAACTAATGAAAAACTGTTTTTT
.	.	TRBV7-9	TRBJ1-1	CASRSEGPYTEAFF	TGTGCCAGCAGGTCGGAGGGTCCTTACACTGAAGCTTTCTTT